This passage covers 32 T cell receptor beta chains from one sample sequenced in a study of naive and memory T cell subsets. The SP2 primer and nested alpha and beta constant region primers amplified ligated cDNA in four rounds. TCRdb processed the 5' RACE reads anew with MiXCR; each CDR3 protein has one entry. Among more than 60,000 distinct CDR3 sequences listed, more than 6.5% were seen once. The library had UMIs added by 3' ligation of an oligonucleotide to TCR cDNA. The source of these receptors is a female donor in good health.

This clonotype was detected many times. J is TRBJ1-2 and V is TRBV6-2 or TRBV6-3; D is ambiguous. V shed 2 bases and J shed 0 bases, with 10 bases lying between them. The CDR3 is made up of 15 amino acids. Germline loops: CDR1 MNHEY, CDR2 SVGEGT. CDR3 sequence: CASSYRYGANYGYTF. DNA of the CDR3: TGTGCCAGCAGTTACCGTTACGGAGCTAACTATGGCTACACCTTC.

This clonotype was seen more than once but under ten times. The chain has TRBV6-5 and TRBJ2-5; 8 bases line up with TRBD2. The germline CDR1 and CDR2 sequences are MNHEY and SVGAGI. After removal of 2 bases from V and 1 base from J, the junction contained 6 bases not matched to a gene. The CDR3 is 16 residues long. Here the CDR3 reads CASSYGGLGVQETQYF. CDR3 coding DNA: TGTGCCAGCAGTTACGGGGGACTAGGGGTCCAAGAGACCCAGTACTTC.

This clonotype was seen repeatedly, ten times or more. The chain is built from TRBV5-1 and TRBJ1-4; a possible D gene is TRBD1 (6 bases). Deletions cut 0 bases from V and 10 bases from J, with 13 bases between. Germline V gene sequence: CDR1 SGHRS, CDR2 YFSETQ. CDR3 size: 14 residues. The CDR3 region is CASSLDPRGGKLFF. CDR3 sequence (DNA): TGCGCCAGCAGCTTGGATCCTCGAGGGGGAAAACTGTTTTTT.

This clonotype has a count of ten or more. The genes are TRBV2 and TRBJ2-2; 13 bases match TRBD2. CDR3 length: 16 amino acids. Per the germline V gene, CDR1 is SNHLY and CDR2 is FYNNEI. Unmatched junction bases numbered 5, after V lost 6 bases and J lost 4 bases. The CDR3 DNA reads TGTGCCAGCAGAGCCGGACTAGCGGGAGTCACCGGGGAGCTGTTTTTT. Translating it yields CASRAGLAGVTGELFF.

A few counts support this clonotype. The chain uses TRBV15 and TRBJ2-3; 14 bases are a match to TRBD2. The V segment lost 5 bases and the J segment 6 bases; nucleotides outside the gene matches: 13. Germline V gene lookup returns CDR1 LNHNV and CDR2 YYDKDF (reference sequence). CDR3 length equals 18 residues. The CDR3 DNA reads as TGTGCCACCAGCCCCCCCATGACTAGCGGGAGGGCCTGGGATACGCAGTATTTT. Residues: CATSPPMTSGRAWDTQYF.

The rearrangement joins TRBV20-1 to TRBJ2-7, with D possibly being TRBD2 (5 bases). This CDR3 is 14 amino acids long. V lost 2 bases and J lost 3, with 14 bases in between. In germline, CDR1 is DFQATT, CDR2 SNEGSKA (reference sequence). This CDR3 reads CSARSGQEVYEQYF. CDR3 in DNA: TGCAGTGCTAGAAGCGGCCAGGAGGTCTACGAGCAGTACTTC.

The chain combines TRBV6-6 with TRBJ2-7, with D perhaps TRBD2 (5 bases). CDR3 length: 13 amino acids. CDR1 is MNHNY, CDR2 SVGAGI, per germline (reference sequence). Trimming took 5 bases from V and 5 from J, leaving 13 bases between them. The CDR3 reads CASSDTHGDEQYF. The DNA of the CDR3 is TGTGCCAGCAGTGACACTCACGGGGACGAGCAGTACTTC.

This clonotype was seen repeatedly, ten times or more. CDR3 DNA sequence: TGTGCCACCAGTGGATATGCCCGACAGGGGGACCCTAACTATGGCTACACCTTC. Translating gives CATSGYARQGDPNYGYTF. J is TRBJ1-2 and V is TRBV24-1, with TRBD1 matching 9 bases. This CDR3 region has 18 residues. The ends lost 5 bases at V and 0 bases at J; junction bases unmatched: 12. CDR1 and CDR2 (germline): KGHDR, SFDVKD.

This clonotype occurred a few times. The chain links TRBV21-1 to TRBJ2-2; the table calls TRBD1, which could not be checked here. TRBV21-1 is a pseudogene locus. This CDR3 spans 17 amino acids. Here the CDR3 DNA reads TGTGCCAGCAGCAAACCACCACAGGGGGCGAACACCGGGGAGCTGTTTTTT. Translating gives CASSKPPQGANTGELFF.

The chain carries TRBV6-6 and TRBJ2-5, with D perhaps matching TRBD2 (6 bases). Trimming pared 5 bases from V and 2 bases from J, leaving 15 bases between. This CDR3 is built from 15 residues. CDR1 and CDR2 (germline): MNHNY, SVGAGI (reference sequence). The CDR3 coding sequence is TGTGCCAGCAGTGGGAGGCGGGACGGGCAAGAGACCCAGTACTTC. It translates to CASSGRRDGQETQYF.

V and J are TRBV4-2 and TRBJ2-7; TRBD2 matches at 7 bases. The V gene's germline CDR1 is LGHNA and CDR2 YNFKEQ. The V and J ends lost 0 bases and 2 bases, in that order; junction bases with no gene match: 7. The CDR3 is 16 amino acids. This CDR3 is CASSQDVAGEAYEQYF. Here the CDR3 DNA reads TGTGCCAGCAGCCAAGATGTGGCGGGGGAGGCCTACGAGCAGTACTTC.

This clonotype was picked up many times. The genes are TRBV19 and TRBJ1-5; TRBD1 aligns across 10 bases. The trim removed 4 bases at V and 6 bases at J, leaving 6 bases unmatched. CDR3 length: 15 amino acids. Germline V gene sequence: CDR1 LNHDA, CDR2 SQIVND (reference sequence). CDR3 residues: CASSNRDRGTQPQHF. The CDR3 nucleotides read TGTGCCAGTAGTAACCGGGACAGGGGTACTCAGCCCCAGCATTTT.

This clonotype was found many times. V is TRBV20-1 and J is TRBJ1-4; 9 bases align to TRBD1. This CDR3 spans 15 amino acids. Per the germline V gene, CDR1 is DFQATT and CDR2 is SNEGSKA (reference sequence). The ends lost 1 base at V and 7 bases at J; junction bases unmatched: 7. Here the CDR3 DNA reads TGCAGTGCTAGAGGGATTGACAGGGGGGGTGAAAAACTGTTTTTT. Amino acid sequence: CSARGIDRGGEKLFF.

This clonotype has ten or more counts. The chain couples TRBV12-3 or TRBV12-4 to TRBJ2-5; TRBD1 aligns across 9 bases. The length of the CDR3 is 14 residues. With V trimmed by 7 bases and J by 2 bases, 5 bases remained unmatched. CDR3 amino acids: CASMDRGYQETQYF. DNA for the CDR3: TGTGCCAGCATGGACAGGGGATATCAAGAGACCCAGTACTTC.

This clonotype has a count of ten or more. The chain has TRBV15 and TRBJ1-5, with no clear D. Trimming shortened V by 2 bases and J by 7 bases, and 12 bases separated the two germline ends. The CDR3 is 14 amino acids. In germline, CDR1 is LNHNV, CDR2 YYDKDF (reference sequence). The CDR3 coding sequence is TGTGCCACCAGCAGACGAAGTACCGGGCAGCCCCAGCATTTT. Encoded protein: CATSRRSTGQPQHF. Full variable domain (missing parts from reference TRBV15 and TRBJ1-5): DAMVIQNPRYQVTQFGKPVTLSCSQTLNHNVMYWYQQKSSQAPKLLFHYYDKDFNNEADTPDNFQSRRPNTSFCFLDIRSPGLGDTAMYLCATSRRSTGQPQHFGDGTRLSIL.

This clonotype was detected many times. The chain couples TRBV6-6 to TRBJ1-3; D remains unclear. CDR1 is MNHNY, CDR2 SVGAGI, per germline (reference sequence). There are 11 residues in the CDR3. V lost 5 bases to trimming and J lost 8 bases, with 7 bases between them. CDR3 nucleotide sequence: TGTGCCAGCAGTCCCCGGGACACCATATATTTT. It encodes CASSPRDTIYF.

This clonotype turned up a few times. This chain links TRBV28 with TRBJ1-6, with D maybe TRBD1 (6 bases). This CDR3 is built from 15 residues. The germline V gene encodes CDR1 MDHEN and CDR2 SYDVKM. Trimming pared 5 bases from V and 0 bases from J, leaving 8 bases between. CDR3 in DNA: TGTGCCAGCAGTAGGGGGGGCTCCTATAATTCACCCCTCCACTTT. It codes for CASSRGGSYNSPLHF.

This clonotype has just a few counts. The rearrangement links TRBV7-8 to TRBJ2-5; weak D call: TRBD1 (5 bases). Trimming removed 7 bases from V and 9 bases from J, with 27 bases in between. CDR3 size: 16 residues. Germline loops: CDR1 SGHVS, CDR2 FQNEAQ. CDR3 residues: CASTLATPPQGRAQYF. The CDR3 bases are TGTGCCAGCACTCTCGCTACCCCCCCCCAGGGAAGGGCCCAGTACTTC.

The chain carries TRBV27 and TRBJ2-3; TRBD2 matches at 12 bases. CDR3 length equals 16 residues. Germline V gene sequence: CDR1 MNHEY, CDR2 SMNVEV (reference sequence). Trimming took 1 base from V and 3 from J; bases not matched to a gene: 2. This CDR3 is CASSLLLAGGTDTQYF. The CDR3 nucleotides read TGTGCCAGCAGTTTATTACTAGCGGGGGGTACAGATACGCAGTATTTT.

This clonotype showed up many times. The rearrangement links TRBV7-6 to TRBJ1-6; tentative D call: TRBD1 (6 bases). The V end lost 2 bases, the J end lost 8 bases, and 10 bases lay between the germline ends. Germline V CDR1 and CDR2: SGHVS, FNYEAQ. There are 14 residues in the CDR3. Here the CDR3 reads CASSLSGADSPLHF. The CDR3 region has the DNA TGTGCCAGCAGCTTATCAGGGGCCGATTCACCCCTCCACTTT.

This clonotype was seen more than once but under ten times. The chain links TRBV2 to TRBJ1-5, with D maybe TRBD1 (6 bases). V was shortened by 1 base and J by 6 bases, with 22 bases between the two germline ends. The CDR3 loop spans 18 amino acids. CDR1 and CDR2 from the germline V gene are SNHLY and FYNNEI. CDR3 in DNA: TGTGCCAGCAGTGAAGGGCCTATTCGAAGGGGGTTCAGTCAGCCCCAGCATTTT. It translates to CASSEGPIRRGFSQPQHF. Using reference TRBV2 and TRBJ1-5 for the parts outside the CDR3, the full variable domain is EPEVTQTPSHQVTQMGQEVILRCVPISNHLYFYWYRQILGQKVEFLVSFYNNEISEKSEIFDDQFSVERPDGSNFTLKIRSTKLEDSAMYFCASSEGPIRRGFSQPQHFGDGTRLSIL.

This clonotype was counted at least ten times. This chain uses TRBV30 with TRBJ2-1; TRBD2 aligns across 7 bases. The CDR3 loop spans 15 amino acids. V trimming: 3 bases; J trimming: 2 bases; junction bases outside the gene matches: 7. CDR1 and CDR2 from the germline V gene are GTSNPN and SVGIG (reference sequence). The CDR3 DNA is TGTGCCTGGAGCGGAGGTGGGACTACCTACAATGAGCAGTTCTTC. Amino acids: CAWSGGGTTYNEQFF.

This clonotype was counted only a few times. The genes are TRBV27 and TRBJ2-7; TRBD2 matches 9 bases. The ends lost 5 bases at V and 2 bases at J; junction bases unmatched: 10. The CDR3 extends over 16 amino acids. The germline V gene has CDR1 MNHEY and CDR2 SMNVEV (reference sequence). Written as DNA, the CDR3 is TGTGCCAGCAGTCCGACGGGACTAGCTAGAGCCTACGAGCAGTACTTC. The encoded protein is CASSPTGLARAYEQYF.

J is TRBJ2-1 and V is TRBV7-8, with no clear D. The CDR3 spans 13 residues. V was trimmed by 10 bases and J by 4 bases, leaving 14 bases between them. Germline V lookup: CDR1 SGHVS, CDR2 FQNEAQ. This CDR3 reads CATTPEGYNEQFF. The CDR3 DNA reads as TGTGCCACAACTCCCGAAGGTTACAATGAGCAGTTCTTC. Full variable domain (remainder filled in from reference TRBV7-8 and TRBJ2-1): GAGVSQSPRYKVAKRGQDVALRCDPISGHVSLFWYQQALGQGPEFLTYFQNEAQLDKSGLPSDRFFAERPEGSVSTLKIQRTQQEDSAVYLCATTPEGYNEQFFGPGTRLTVL.

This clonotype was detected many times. In DNA, the CDR3 is TGCAGTGCTAGAGGGGGCAGGGAGGTGGATACGCAGTATTTT. Translation: CSARGGREVDTQYF. This chain connects TRBV20-1 to TRBJ2-3, with D possibly matching TRBD2 (6 bases). The CDR3 runs 14 residues. The V and J ends lost 1 base and 6 bases respectively, with 14 bases between them. Germline CDR1 and CDR2: DFQATT and SNEGSKA (reference sequence).

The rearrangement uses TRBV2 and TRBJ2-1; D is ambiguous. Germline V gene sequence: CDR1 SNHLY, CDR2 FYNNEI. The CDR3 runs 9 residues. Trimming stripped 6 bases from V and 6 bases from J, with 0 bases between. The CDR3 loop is CASSNEQFF. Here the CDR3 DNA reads TGTGCCAGCAGCAATGAGCAGTTCTTC.

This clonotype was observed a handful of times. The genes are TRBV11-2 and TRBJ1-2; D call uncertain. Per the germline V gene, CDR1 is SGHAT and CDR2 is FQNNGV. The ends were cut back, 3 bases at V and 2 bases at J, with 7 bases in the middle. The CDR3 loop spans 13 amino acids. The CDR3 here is CASSFEQNYGYTF. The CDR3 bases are TGTGCCAGCAGCTTTGAGCAGAACTATGGCTACACCTTC.

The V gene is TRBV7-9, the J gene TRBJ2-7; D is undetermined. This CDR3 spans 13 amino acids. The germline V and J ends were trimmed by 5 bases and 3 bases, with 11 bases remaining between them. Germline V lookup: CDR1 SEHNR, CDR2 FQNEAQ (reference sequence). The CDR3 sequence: CASSLRPDYEQYF. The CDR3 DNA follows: TGTGCCAGCAGCCTTAGACCGGACTACGAGCAGTACTTC.

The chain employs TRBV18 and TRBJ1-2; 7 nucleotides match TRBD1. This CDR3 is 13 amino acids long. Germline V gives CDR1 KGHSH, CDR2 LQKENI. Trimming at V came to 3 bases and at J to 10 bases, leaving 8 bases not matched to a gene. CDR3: CASSPSGTDHYTF. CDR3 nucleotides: TGTGCCAGCTCACCGAGCGGGACAGATCACTACACCTTC.

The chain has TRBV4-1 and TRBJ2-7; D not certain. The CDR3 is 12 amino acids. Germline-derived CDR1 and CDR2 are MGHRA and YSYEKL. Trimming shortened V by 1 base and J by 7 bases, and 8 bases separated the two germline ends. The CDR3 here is CASSQVLGEQYF. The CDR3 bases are TGCGCCAGCAGCCAAGTTTTGGGGGAGCAGTACTTC.

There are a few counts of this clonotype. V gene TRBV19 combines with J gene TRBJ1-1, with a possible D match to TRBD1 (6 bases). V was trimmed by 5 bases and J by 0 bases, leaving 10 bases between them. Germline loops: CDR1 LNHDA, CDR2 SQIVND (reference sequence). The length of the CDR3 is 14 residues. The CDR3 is CASSGDILNTEAFF. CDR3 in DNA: TGTGCCAGTAGTGGGGACATCCTGAACACTGAAGCTTTCTTT. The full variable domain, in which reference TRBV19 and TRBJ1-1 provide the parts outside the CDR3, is DGGITQSPKYLFRKEGQNVTLSCEQNLNHDAMYWYRQDPGQGLRLIYYSQIVNDFQKGDIAEGYSVSREKKESFPLTVTSAQKNPTAFYLCASSGDILNTEAFFGQGTRLTVV.

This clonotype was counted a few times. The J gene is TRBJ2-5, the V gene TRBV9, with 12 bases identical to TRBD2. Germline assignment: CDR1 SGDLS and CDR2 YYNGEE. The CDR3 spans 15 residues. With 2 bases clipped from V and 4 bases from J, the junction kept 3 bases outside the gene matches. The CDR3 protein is CASSVATSGRETQYF. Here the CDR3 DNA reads TGTGCCAGCAGCGTGGCGACTAGCGGGAGAGAGACCCAGTACTTC.